Presented here are 5 T cell receptor beta chains from one specimen sequenced in a study of shared clonotypes between healthy human individuals. TCRdb keeps only in-frame clones here, not all; method: immunoSEQ multiplex PCR. The table has 2 million or so clones, 95% seen once. The material sequenced was naive CD4+ T cells sorted from blood. Noted subset: CD45RA+ positively selected. These receptors all come from a young man in good health.

The rearrangement joins TRBV30 to TRBJ1-2; 12 nucleotides align to TRBD1. Unmatched junction bases numbered 7, after V lost 3 bases and J lost 8 bases. This CDR3 is 14 amino acids long. Per the germline V gene, CDR1 is GTSNPN and CDR2 is SVGIG (reference sequence). In DNA form, the CDR3 reads TGTGCCTGGAGCGGGACAGGGGGCAGGGTGGGCTACACCTTC. Translation gives CAWSGTGGRVGYTF.

Worth noting for this clone: This CDR3 is also generated by other DNA sequences in the sample. CDR3 sequence: CASSLVRDYGYTF. The CDR3 bases are TGTGCCAGCAGTTTGGTCAGAGATTATGGCTACACCTTC. The chain uses TRBV28 and TRBJ1-2; D is unclear. Trimming pared 3 bases from V and 5 bases from J, leaving 10 bases between. This CDR3 is built from 13 residues. The germline gives CDR1 MDHEN, CDR2 SYDVKM.

The V call is TRBV10-1, the J call TRBJ1-1; D is undetermined. Per germline, CDR1 WNHNN and CDR2 SYGVQD (reference sequence). The CDR3 is made up of 13 amino acids. V was cut by 2 bases and J by 11 bases, with 15 bases left in between. The CDR3 loop reads CASSELRGSVAFF. CDR3 coding DNA: TGCGCCAGCAGTGAGCTCCGGGGATCGGTCGCTTTCTTT.

This clone was observed a single time. The chain joins TRBV7-9 to TRBJ1-1; no firm D call. V was shortened by 5 bases and J by 6 bases, with 7 bases between the two germline ends. Germline V CDR1 and CDR2: SEHNR, FQNEAQ (reference sequence). The CDR3 sequence is 11 residues long. The CDR3 sequence: CASSGWSEAFF. CDR3 DNA sequence: TGTGCCAGCAGCGGATGGTCTGAAGCTTTCTTT.

The rearrangement uses TRBV27 and TRBJ1-2, with D maybe TRBD1 (5 bases). The V end lost 4 bases, the J end lost 7 bases, and 10 bases lay between the germline ends. Germline values: CDR1 MNHEY, CDR2 SMNVEV (reference sequence). This CDR3 contains 12 residues. CDR3 nucleotide sequence: TGTGCCAGCAGTTCGATAGGGACTGGCTACACCTTC. Amino acid sequence: CASSSIGTGYTF.